This T cell receptor beta chain was sequenced in a study of cytomegalovirus exposure and HLA in healthy donors. Overall study results and limits: Three CMV-associated chains were confirmed in vitro to be specific for CMV antigens.

V was pared by 6 bases and J by 0 bases, with 6 bases of the junction left unmatched. The CDR3 runs 14 residues. Germline CDR1 reads SGHRS; CDR2 reads YFSETQ. As concerns this clone: Its cognate antigen is unknown.

The PCR contained 60 Vbeta and 13 Jbeta primers. Here immunoSEQ multiplex PCR was the method, and the copy in TCRdb shows in-frame clones only, minus some. The profile shows under 200,000 clones, roughly 80% of them singletons. The V and J genes are TRBV5-1 and TRBJ2-7; 7 nucleotides agree with TRBD2. The sample was PBMCs. The source is a male donor in good health and CMV-seronegative. CDR3 in DNA: TGCGCCAGCACCTGGGGGGGGAGCTCCTACGAGCAGTACTTC. This codes for CASTWGGSSYEQYF.